This TCR beta chain emerged from a study of cytomegalovirus exposure and HLA in healthy donors. Overall study results and limits: Most TCR sequences were uncommon, yet certain public TCRs appeared in many donors. The authors listed 150 to 200 TCR beta chains as cytomegalovirus-associated. Analysis was carried out at a later point, and it linked a missense DCLRE1C variant to TCR beta V- and J-gene trimming. In a later analysis, 15,000 to 20,000 TCR beta sequences were associated with HLA alleles at 0.05 false discovery rate.

Primers for the PCR totalled 60 Vbeta and 13 Jbeta. Produced via immunoSEQ multiplex PCR; TCRdb's table is partial and in-frame only. Of about 130,000 clones listed, more than 80% are singletons. Germline V lookup: CDR1 SGHDT, CDR2 YYEEEE. CDR3 length: 17 amino acids. V lost 0 bases to trimming and J lost 1 base; unmatched junction nucleotides: 8. As regards this clone: The antigen is undetermined.

The chain employs TRBV5-6 and TRBJ2-5, with 8 bases aligning to TRBD2. The clonotype originates from a man aged 35 to 55 in good health and CMV-seronegative. The source material was PBMCs. The CDR3 sequence: CASSLAGSGVPQETQYF. The CDR3 coding sequence is TGTGCCAGCAGCTTGGCAGGTAGCGGGGTCCCCCAAGAGACCCAGTACTTC.